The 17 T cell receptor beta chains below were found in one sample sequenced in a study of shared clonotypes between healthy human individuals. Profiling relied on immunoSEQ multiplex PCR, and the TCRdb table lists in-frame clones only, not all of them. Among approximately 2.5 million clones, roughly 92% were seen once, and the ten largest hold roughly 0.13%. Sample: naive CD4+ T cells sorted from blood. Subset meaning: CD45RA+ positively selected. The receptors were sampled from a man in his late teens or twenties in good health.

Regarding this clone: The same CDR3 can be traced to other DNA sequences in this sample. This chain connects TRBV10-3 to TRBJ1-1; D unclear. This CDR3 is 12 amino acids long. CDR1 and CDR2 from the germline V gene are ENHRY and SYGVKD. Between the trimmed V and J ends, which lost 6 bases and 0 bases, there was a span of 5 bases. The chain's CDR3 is CAIRDMNTEAFF. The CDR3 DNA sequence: TGTGCCATCAGAGATATGAACACTGAAGCTTTCTTT.

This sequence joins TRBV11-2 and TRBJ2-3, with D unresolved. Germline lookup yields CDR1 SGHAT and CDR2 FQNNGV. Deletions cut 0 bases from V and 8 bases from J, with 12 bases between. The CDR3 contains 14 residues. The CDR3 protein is CASSLDLGAVTQYF. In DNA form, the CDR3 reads TGTGCCAGCAGCTTAGATCTGGGCGCGGTTACGCAGTATTTT.

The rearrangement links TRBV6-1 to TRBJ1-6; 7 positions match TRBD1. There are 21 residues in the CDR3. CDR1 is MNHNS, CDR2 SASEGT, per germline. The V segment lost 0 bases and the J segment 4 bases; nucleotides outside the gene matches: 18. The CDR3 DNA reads TGTGCCAGCAGTGAAGCGAGCCGGGACAGCGGATACTCCTATTATAATTCACCCCTCCACTTT. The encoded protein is CASSEASRDSGYSYYNSPLHF.

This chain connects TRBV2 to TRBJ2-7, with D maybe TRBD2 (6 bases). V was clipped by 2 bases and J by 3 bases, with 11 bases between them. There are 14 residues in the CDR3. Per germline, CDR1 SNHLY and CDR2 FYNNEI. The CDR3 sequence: CASSEMWGDYEQYF. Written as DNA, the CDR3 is TGTGCCAGCAGTGAAATGTGGGGGGACTACGAGCAGTACTTC. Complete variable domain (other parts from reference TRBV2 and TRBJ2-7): EPEVTQTPSHQVTQMGQEVILRCVPISNHLYFYWYRQILGQKVEFLVSFYNNEISEKSEIFDDQFSVERPDGSNFTLKIRSTKLEDSAMYFCASSEMWGDYEQYFGPGTRLTVT.

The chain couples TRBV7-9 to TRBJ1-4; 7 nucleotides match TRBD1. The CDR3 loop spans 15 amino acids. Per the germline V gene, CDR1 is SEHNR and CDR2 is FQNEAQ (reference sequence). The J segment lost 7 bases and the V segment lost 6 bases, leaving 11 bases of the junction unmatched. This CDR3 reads CASRAGQVASEKLFF. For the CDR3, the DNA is TGTGCCAGCAGGGCTGGACAGGTCGCCTCTGAAAAACTGTTTTTT.

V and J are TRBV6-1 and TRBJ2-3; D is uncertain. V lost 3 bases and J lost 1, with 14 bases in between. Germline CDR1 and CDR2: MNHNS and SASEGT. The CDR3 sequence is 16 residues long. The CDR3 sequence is CASSEGFLLGTDTQYF. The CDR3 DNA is TGTGCCAGCAGTGAGGGGTTTTTATTAGGCACAGATACGCAGTATTTT.

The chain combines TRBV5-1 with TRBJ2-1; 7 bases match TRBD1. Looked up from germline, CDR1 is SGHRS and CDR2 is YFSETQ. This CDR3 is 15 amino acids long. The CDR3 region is CVTAIEGATYNEQFF. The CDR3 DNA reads TGCGTCACAGCAATAGAGGGGGCAACCTACAATGAGCAGTTCTTC. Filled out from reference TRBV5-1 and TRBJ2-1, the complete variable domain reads KAGVTQTPRYLIKTRGQQVTLSCSPISGHRSVSWYQQTPGQGLQFLFEYFSETQRNKGNFPGRFSGRQFSNSRSEMNVSTLELGDSALYLCVTAIEGATYNEQFFGPGTRLTVL.

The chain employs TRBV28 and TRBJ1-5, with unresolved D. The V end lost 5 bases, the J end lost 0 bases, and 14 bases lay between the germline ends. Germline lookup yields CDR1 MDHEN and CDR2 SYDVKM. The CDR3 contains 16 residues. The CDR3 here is CASSLQPGNSNQPQHF. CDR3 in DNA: TGTGCCAGCAGTCTGCAGCCGGGGAATAGCAATCAGCCCCAGCATTTT.

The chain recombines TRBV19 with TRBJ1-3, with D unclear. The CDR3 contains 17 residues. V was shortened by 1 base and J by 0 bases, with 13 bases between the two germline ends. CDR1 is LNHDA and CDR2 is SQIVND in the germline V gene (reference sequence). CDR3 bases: TGTGCCAGTAGTATAGGGTCGGACGGCTACTCTGGAAACACCATATATTTT. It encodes CASSIGSDGYSGNTIYF.

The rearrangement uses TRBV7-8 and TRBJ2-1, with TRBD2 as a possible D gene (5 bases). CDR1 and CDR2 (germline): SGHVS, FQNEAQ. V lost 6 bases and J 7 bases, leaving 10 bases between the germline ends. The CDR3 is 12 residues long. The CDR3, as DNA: TGTGCCAGCAGGCCCGGGATGAATGAGCAGTTCTTC. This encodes CASRPGMNEQFF.

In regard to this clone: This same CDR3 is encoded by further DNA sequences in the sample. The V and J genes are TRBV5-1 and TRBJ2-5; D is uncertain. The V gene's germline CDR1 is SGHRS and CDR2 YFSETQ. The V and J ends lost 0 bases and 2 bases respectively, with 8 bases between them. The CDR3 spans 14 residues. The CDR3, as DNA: TGCGCCAGCAGCTTGGATTCCAGGCAAGAGACCCAGTACTTC. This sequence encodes CASSLDSRQETQYF.

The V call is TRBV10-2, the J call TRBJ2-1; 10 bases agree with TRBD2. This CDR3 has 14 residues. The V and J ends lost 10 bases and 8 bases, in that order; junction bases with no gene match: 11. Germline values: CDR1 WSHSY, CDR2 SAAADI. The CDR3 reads CATLLAGLAHEQFF. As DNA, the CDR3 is TGCGCCACCCTACTAGCGGGGCTCGCCCATGAGCAGTTCTTC.

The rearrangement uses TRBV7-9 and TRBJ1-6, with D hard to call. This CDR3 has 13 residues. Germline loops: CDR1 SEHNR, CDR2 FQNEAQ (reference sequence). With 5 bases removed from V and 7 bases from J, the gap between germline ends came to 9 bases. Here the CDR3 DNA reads TGTGCCAGCAGCCCTATACTAAATTCACCCCTCCACTTT. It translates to CASSPILNSPLHF.

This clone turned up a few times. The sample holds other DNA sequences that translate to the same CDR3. The CDR3 DNA reads as TGCGCCAGCAGCCAAGAAGGGGGCAATCAGCCCCAGCATTTT. It yields the protein CASSQEGGNQPQHF. V gene TRBV4-1 combines with J gene TRBJ1-5, with D possibly being TRBD1 (5 bases). V was cut by 0 bases and J by 2 bases, with 5 bases left in between. This CDR3 is built from 14 residues. The germline V gene has CDR1 MGHRA and CDR2 YSYEKL.

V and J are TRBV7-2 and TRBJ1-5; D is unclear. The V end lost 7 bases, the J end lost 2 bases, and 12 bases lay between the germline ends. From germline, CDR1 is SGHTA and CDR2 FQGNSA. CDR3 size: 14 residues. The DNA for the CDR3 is TGTGCCAGCACCTCCGGGCAGGGCAATCAGCCCCAGCATTTT. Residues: CASTSGQGNQPQHF.

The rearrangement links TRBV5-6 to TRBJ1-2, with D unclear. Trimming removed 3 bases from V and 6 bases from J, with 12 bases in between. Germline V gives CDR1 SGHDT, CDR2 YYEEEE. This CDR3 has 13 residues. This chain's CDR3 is CASSSGRLDGYTF. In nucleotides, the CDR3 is TGTGCCAGCAGCTCCGGCAGGTTGGATGGCTACACCTTC.

This CDR3 is CASSAHLTSYEQYF. CDR3 coding DNA: TGCGCCAGCAGCGCACATCTAACCTCCTACGAGCAGTACTTC. The chain has TRBV5-1 and TRBJ2-7; the D is unclear. Looked up from germline, CDR1 is SGHRS and CDR2 is YFSETQ. V gave up 4 bases and J gave up 0 bases, with 11 bases separating them. The CDR3 covers 14 residues.